This T cell receptor beta chain appears in the sequencing data of a study of cytomegalovirus exposure and HLA in healthy donors. General study results and limits: The tendency of first-cohort TCR clusters to co-occur in the roughly 120 validation repertoires was the finding of a later analysis. Reportedly, cytomegalovirus status was diagnosed with high sensitivity and specificity.

The method was immunoSEQ multiplex PCR; TCRdb's version includes in-frame clones alone and lacks a portion of them. The sample records about 400,000 clones, more than 80% being singletons. About this clone itself: The antigen remains undetermined.

The donors were part of the approximately 130-subject validation cohort, which stood apart from the roughly 700-subject first cohort. The germline CDR1 and CDR2 sequences are SGHRS and YFSETQ. Trimming pared 4 bases from V and 7 bases from J, leaving 15 bases between. The CDR3 spans 14 residues. The sequence was obtained from a woman younger than 30 in good health and CMV-seronegative. The specimen was PBMCs. The V call is TRBV5-1, the J call TRBJ2-1; D might be TRBD2 (5 bases). The CDR3 here is CASSPPLAGNEQFF. For the CDR3, the DNA is TGCGCCAGCAGCCCCCCTCTAGCCGGGAATGAGCAGTTCTTC.